The clone carrying this TCR beta chain was detected a few times. The sample is drawn from a study of T-cell reconstitution after alpha-beta-depleted transplantation in children. The germline V gene has CDR1 SGHTA and CDR2 FQGNSA. V was cut by 4 bases and J by 6 bases, with 12 bases left in between. The CDR3 contains 13 residues. As it was prepared, the TCRbeta library received unique molecular identifiers. TCRdb passed the PCR reads through MiXCR, listing each CDR3 protein once. The sample yields fewer than 550,000 distinct CDR3 sequences, roughly 11% seen once. Specimen: PBMCs from the stem cell graft donor, collected from the stem cell graft. This chain links TRBV7-2 with TRBJ1-1; the D gene is possibly TRBD1 (6 bases). This TCR derives from a human donor who donated a stem cell graft to a child with acute myeloid leukemia. The CDR3 sequence: CASSWGHPPEAFF. CDR3 sequence (DNA): TGTGCCAGCAGCTGGGGACACCCCCCTGAAGCTTTCTTT.